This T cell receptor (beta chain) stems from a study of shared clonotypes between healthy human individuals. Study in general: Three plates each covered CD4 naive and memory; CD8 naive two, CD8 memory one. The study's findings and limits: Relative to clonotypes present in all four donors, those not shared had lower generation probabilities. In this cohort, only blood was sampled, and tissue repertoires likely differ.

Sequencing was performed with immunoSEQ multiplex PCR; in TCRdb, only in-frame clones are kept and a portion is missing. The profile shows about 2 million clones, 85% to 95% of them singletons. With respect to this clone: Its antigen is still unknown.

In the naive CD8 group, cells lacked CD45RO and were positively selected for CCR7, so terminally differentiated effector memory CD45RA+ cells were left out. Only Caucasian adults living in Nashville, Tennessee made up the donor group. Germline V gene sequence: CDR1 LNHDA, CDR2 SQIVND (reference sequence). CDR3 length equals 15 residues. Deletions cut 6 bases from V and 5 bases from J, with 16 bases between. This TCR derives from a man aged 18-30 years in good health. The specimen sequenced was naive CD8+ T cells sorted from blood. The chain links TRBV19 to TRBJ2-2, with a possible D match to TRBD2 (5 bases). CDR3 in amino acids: CASRPGAEGTGELFF. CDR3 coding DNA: TGTGCCAGTAGGCCAGGCGCCGAGGGTACCGGGGAGCTGTTTTTT.